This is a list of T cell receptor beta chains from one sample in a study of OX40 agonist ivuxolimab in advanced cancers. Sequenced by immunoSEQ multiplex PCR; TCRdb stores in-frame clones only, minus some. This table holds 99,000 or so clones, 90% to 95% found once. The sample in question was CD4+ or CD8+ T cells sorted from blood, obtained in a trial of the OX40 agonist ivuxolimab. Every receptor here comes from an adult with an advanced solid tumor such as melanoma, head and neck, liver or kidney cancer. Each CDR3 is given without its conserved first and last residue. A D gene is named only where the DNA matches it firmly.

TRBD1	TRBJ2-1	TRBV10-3	AISEPGQAYNEQF
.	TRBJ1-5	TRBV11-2	ASSFAQGFKQPQH
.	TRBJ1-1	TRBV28	ASSLLRGEAF
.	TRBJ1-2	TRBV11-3	ASSYGGGLYGYT
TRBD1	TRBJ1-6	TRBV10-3	AIRRTGDVRNSPLH
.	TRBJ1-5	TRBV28	ASSLHQPQH
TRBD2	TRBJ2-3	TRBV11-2	ASSLVYFGTSGGDTQY
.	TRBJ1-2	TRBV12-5	ASGPIQGRYSGYT
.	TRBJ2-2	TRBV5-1	ASSSATDTGELF
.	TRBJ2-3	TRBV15	ASRVGDTQY
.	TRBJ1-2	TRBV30	AWSRQFAGT
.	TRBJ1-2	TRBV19	ASSPRAQGYGYT
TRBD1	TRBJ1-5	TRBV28	ASSTGGGDSNQPQH
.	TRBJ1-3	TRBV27	ASSSGRSGNTIY
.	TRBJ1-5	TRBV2	ASSVQGGDQPQH
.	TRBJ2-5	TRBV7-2	ASSFGSQETQY
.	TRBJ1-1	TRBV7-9	ASSLVGVHTEAF
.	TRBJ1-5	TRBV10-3	AISEVGPSNQPQH
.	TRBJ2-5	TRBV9	ASSVAIGQETQY
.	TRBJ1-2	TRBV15	ATSRDNRLNYGYT
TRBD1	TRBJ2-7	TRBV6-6	VSSYFDRGGEQY
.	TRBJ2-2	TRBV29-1	SVESPGELF
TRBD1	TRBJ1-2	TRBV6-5	AGRGPNYGYT
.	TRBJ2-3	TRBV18	ASSPVGSADTQY
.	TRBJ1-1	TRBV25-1	ASLHRVLNTEAF
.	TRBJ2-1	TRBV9	ASSVGPGLERANEQF
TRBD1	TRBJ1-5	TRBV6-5	ASSYSTGQPQPQH
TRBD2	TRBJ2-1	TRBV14	ASSQEGGLVATLRYNNEQF
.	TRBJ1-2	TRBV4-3	ASSPLTGTNYGYT